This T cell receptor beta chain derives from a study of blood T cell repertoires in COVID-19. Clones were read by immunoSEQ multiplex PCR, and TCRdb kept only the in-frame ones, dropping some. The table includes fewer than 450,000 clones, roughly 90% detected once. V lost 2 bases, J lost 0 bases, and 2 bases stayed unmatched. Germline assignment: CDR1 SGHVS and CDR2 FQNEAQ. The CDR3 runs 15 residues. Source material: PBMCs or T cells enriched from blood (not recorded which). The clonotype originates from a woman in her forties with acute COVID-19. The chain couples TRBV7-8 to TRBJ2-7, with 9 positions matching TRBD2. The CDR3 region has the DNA TGTGCCAGCAGCTTACCTAGCGGGGCCTCCTACGAGCAGTACTTC. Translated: CASSLPSGASYEQYF.